Given below is one T cell receptor beta chain in context. All donors had a single incident cervical HPV16 infection, not prevalent. Cervical HPV DNA detected by MY09/MY11 PCR, typed by dot-blot. This sample is part of a study of T cells in women clearing cervical HPV infection. Study overall: Controls' single incident HPV16 infection cleared within 12 months without precancer. Blood came at first lesion visit for cases, post-clearance for controls.

Using immunoSEQ multiplex PCR, the repertoire was profiled, and TCRdb retains in-frame clones only, with some absent. Here the sample table reports about 30,000 clones. Sequencing input: blood buffy coat. The receptor was isolated from a woman aged 18 to 69 with a cervical HPV16 infection that either progressed to CIN3+ or cleared (not recorded which).

The CDR3 protein is CASSLASGGALSEQYF. The covered CDR3 bases are TGTGCCAGCAGTTTAGCCTCAGGGGGCGCATTGTCCGAG. The chain combines TRBV28 with TRBJ2-7; TRBD1 aligns across 8 bases. The read ends 3 residues before the CDR3 terminus; that terminus is restored from the germline J gene. Trimming at V came to 2 bases and at J to 6 bases, leaving 12 bases not matched to a gene. CDR1 and CDR2 from the germline V gene are MDHEN and SYDVKM. The CDR3 has 16 amino acids.